The table lists the clone carrying this TCR beta chain with many counts. Its cognate antigen is unknown. Germline V gene lookup returns CDR1 LNHNV and CDR2 YYDKDF (reference sequence). This CDR3 contains 15 residues. Trimming cost V 4 bases and J 0 bases, with 13 bases left between them. Libraries were made from TCR beta cDNA, and they carried unique molecular identifiers. From the PCR reads, TCRdb called clonotypes with MiXCR, one entry per CDR3 protein. The table includes 160,000 or so distinct CDR3 sequences, around 34% detected once. This sample is part of a study of post-analysis software for immune sequencing data. Study results and limitations: Patients had higher frequencies than controls of a handful of TRBV segments, including TRBV5-6, TRBV5-1 and TRBV20-1.

The rearrangement links TRBV15 to TRBJ2-7; unclear D gene. The TCR was taken from a girl aged 5-17 years with multiple sclerosis. Material: blood, obtained after autologous hematopoietic stem cell transplantation. CDR3 sequence: CATSIWTESSYEQYF. DNA of the CDR3: TGTGCCACCAGCATCTGGACCGAAAGCTCCTACGAGCAGTACTTC. Full variable domain (rest looked up from reference TRBV15 and TRBJ2-7): DAMVIQNPRYQVTQFGKPVTLSCSQTLNHNVMYWYQQKSSQAPKLLFHYYDKDFNNEADTPDNFQSRRPNTSFCFLDIRSPGLGDTAMYLCATSIWTESSYEQYFGPGTRLTVT.